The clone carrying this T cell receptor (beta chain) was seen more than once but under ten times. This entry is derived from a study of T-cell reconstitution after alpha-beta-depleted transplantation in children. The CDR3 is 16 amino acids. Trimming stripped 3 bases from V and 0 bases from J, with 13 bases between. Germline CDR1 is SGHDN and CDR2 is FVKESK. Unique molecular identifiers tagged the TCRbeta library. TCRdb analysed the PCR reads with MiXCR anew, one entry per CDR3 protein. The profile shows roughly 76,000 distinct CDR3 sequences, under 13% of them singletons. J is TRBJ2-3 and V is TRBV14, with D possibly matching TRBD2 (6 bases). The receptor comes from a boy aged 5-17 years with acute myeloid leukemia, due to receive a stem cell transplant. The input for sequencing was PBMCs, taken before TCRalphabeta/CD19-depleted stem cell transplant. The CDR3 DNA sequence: TGTGCCAGCAGCCAGAACCGTGGGACTAGCACAGATACGCAGTATTTT. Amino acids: CASSQNRGTSTDTQYF. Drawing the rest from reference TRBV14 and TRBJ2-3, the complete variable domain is EAGVTQFPSHSVIEKGQTVTLRCDPISGHDNLYWYRRVMGKEIKFLLHFVKESKQDESGMPNNRFLAERTGGTYSTLKVQPAELEDSGVYFCASSQNRGTSTDTQYFGPGTRLTVL.